The rows below give T cell receptor beta chains drawn from one sample of a study of T cell responses to AZD1222 COVID-19 vaccine. Sequenced by immunoSEQ multiplex PCR; TCRdb stores in-frame clones only, minus some. The sample shows about 130,000 clones, roughly 84% of them seen only once. The sequences come from peripheral blood, collected on day 0 of AZD1222 vaccination. The receptors shown here come from an adult in good health. The CDR3 runs from the conserved cysteine through the conserved F or W. A D gene is named only where the DNA matches it firmly. Size is omitted from some rows. Given values are once, few, many or a class for expanded clones.

CDR3nt: TGCGCCAGCAGCCCCGGACTAGCGGGGAGCACAGATACGCAGTATTTT; CDR3aa: CASSPGLAGSTDTQYF; j_gene: TRBJ2-3; v_gene: TRBV5-1; d_gene: TRBD2; abundance: -
CDR3nt: TGTGCCAGCCTCCCGCGGGGGGGGTACGGAGAGTTCTTC; CDR3aa: CASLPRGGYGEFF; j_gene: TRBJ2-1; v_gene: TRBV7-9; d_gene: TRBD2; abundance: -
CDR3nt: TGTGCCAGCAGTTTATTCGCCGGGACAGACTATGGCTACACCTTC; CDR3aa: CASSLFAGTDYGYTF; j_gene: TRBJ1-2; v_gene: TRBV27; d_gene: TRBD1; abundance: -
CDR3nt: TGTGCCAGCAGCCCTAGGGGGAAGTCGAGGGTTGAAGAGACCCAGTACTTC; CDR3aa: CASSPRGKSRVEETQYF; j_gene: TRBJ2-5; v_gene: TRBV9; d_gene: -; abundance: -
CDR3nt: TGTGCCAGCAGTGAGGGGAGGAGTTCAAATGAAAAACTGTTTTTT; CDR3aa: CASSEGRSSNEKLFF; j_gene: TRBJ1-4; v_gene: TRBV25-1; d_gene: -; abundance: -
CDR3nt: TGTGCCAGCAGCGCCCCGGGGGGGCTCAATGAGCAGTTCTTC; CDR3aa: CASSAPGGLNEQFF; j_gene: TRBJ2-1; v_gene: TRBV9; d_gene: TRBD2; abundance: -
CDR3nt: TGTGCCAGCAGTTACTCCGACAGCGGGAATGAAAAACTGTTTTTT; CDR3aa: CASSYSDSGNEKLFF; j_gene: TRBJ1-4; v_gene: TRBV6-5; d_gene: -; abundance: -
CDR3nt: TGTGCCAGCAGCTTGGTCCCACAGTACGAGCAGTACTTC; CDR3aa: CASSLVPQYEQYF; j_gene: TRBJ2-7; v_gene: TRBV7-9; d_gene: -; abundance: -
CDR3nt: TGCAGCGTGGGGACAGGGCTGAGCTCACCCCTCCACTTT; CDR3aa: CSVGTGLSSPLHF; j_gene: TRBJ1-6; v_gene: TRBV29-1; d_gene: TRBD1; abundance: -
CDR3nt: TGTGCCAGCAGTTTACTTAACACTGAAGCTTTCTTT; CDR3aa: CASSLLNTEAFF; j_gene: TRBJ1-1; v_gene: TRBV28; d_gene: -; abundance: -
CDR3nt: TGTGCCAGCAGCAGATGGACAGGGGTCACCGGGGAGCTGTTTTTT; CDR3aa: CASSRWTGVTGELFF; j_gene: TRBJ2-2; v_gene: TRBV11-3; d_gene: TRBD1; abundance: -
CDR3nt: TGTGCCAGCAGCCGCCAATCTAGCGACGGACGTGAGTTCTTC; CDR3aa: CASSRQSSDGREFF; j_gene: TRBJ2-1; v_gene: TRBV3-1/TRBV3-2; d_gene: -; abundance: -
CDR3nt: TGCAGTGCTAGTTTAGGAGATAGCAATCAGCCCCAGCATTTT; CDR3aa: CSASLGDSNQPQHF; j_gene: TRBJ1-5; v_gene: TRBV20-1; d_gene: -; abundance: -
CDR3nt: TGTGCCAGTAGCGCCAGGGACGGATATAGCAATCAGCCCCAGCATTTT; CDR3aa: CASSARDGYSNQPQHF; j_gene: TRBJ1-5; v_gene: TRBV19; d_gene: -; abundance: -
CDR3nt: TGTGCCAGCATCCTGGGTTCTAGCAATCAGCCCCAGCATTTT; CDR3aa: CASILGSSNQPQHF; j_gene: TRBJ1-5; v_gene: TRBV28; d_gene: -; abundance: -
CDR3nt: TGTGCCAGCAGCCAACTCTTGAGTGGGACCCAGTACTTC; CDR3aa: CASSQLLSGTQYF; j_gene: TRBJ2-5; v_gene: TRBV14; d_gene: -; abundance: few
CDR3nt: TGCAGCGCTTCGGGACAGGGGAATGGAAACACCATATATTTT; CDR3aa: CSASGQGNGNTIYF; j_gene: TRBJ1-3; v_gene: TRBV29-1; d_gene: TRBD1; abundance: -
CDR3nt: TGTGCCAGCAGTTTACCCCTTGGACAGGGGAAGGGCTACACCTTC; CDR3aa: CASSLPLGQGKGYTF; j_gene: TRBJ1-2; v_gene: TRBV28; d_gene: TRBD1; abundance: -
CDR3nt: TGTGCCAGCTCACCAGGGACAGGGGAAGCTTTCTTT; CDR3aa: CASSPGTGEAFF; j_gene: TRBJ1-1; v_gene: TRBV18; d_gene: TRBD1; abundance: -
CDR3nt: TGTGCCAGCAGCTTTTTACCGAACACTGAAGCTTTCTTT; CDR3aa: CASSFLPNTEAFF; j_gene: TRBJ1-1; v_gene: TRBV7-2; d_gene: -; abundance: -
CDR3nt: TGTGCCAGCAGCGCCCAACCGGGAGGCCTTCTTGGGGAGCAGTACTTC; CDR3aa: CASSAQPGGLLGEQYF; j_gene: TRBJ2-7; v_gene: TRBV9; d_gene: TRBD2; abundance: few